The clone carrying this T cell receptor beta chain occurred once. Indicated treatment: around 19 received Ad26.COV2.S at low or high dose, single or two shots; a few received placebo; per-sample allocation not given. Vaccine and placebo recipients were sampled on day 63 after the first injection. This table comes from immunoSEQ multiplex PCR, and its TCRdb copy is limited to in-frame clones, with some not included. The data show 300,000 to 400,000 clones, 85% seen once. The source of the sample is a study of Ad26.COV2.S vaccination and SARS-CoV-2 variants. Study overall: Intramuscularly, Ad26.COV2.S was given either once or twice, 56 days apart.

The origin of this receptor is a person aged 18 to 65 who received the Ad26.COV2.S COVID-19 vaccine or a placebo. The sequences come from peripheral blood, collected in a trial of Ad26.COV2.S vaccine versus placebo.

CDR3 nucleotide sequence: TGCGCCAGCAGCCAAGATCGAGAGGGTAAAAACATTCAGTACTTC. The encoded protein is CASSQDREGKNIQYF. This chain uses TRBV4-1 with TRBJ2-4; perhaps TRBD2 as D (5 bases). There are 15 residues in the CDR3. Trimming took off 0 bases at V and 4 bases at J, with 10 bases between the two ends. Germline CDR1 reads MGHRA; CDR2 reads YSYEKL.